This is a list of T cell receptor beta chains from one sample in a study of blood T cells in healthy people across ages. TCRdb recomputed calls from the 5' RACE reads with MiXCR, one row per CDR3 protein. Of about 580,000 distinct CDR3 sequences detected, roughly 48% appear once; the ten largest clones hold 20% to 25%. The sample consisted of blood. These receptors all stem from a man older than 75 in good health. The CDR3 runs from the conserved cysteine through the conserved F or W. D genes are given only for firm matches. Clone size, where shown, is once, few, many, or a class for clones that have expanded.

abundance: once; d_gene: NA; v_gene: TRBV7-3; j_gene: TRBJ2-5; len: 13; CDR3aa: CASSRRHQETQYF; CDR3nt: TGTGCCAGCAGCAGGAGACACCAAGAGACCCAGTACTTC
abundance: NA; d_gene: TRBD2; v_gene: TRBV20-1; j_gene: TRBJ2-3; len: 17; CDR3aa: CSARAPGLAGAGDTQYF; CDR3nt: TGCAGTGCTAGGGCCCCGGGACTAGCGGGGGCCGGGGATACGCAGTATTTT
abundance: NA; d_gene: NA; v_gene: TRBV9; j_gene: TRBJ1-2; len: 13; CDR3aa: CASREGSGYGYTF; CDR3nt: TGTGCCAGCAGGGAGGGGAGCGGCTATGGCTACACCTTC
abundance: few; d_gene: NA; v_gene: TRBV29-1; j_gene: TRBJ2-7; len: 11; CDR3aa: CSVGSSYEQYF; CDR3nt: TGCAGCGTTGGATCATCCTACGAGCAGTACTTC
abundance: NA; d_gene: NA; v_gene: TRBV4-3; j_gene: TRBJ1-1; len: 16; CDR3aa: CASSQDGARGHEEAFF; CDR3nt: TGCGCCAGCAGCCAAGATGGGGCAAGAGGCCATGAGGAAGCTTTCTTT
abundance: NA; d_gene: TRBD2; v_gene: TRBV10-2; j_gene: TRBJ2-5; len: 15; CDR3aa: CASSEPLAGQETQYF; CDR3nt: TGCGCCAGCAGTGAGCCTCTAGCGGGGCAAGAGACCCAGTACTTC
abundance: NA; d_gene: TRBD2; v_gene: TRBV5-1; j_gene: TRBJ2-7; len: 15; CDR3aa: CASSLTSGVTYEQYF; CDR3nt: TGCGCCAGCAGCTTGACTAGCGGGGTCACCTACGAGCAGTACTTC
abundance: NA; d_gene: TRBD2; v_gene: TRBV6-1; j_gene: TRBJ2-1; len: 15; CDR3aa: CASTETGGLANEQFF; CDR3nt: TGTGCCAGCACCGAAACGGGGGGGCTCGCCAATGAGCAGTTCTTC
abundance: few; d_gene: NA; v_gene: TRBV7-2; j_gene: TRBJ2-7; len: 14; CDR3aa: CASTRGGSSYEQYF; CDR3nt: TGTGCCAGCACCAGAGGAGGGAGCTCCTACGAGCAGTACTTC
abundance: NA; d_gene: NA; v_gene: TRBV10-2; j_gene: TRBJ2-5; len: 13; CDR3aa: CASRTPGVETRYF; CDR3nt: TGCGCCAGCAGAACTCCAGGGGTGGAGACCCGGTACTTC
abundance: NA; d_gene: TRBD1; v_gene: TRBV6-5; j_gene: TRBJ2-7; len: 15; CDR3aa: CASSRDRGTYNEQYF; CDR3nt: TGTGCCAGCAGTCGGGACAGGGGGACCTACAATGAGCAGTACTTC
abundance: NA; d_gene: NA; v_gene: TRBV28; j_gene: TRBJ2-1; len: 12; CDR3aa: CASSPVGREQFF; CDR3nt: TGTGCCAGCAGTCCAGTGGGACGTGAGCAGTTCTTC
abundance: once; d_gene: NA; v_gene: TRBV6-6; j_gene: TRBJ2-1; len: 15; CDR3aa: CASSYVEPTNNEQFF; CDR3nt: TGTGCCAGCAGTTATGTCGAACCCACCAACAATGAGCAGTTCTTC
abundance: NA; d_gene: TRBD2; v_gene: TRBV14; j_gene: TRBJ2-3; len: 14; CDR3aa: CASSQVSGTDTQYF; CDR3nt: TGTGCCAGCAGCCAAGTTAGCGGGACAGATACGCAGTATTTT
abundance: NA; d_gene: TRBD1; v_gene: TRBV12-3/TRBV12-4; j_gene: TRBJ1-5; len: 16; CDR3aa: CASSPRTGTSNQPQHF; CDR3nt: TGTGCCAGCAGTCCACGGACAGGGACTAGCAATCAGCCTCAGCATTTT
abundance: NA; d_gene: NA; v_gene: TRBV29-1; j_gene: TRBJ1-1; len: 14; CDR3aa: CSVRPELTNTEAFF; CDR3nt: TGCAGCGTCCGACCAGAACTAACAAACACTGAAGCTTTCTTT
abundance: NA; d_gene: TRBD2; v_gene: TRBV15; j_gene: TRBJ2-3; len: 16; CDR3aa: CATSRGIAGDGDTQYF; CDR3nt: TGTGCCACCAGCAGAGGAATAGCGGGAGACGGCGATACGCAGTATTTT
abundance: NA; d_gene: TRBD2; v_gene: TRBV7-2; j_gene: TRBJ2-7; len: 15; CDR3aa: CASSLVSGSPYEQYF; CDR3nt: TGTGCCAGCAGCTTAGTTAGCGGGAGCCCCTACGAGCAGTACTTC
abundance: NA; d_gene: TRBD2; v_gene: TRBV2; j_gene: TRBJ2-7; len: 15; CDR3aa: CASSVGRARWNEQYF; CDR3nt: TGTGCCAGCAGTGTCGGGAGGGCCCGATGGAATGAGCAGTACTTC
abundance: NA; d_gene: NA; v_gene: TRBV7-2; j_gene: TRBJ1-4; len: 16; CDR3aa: CASSLGFLDNGEKLFF; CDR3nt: TGTGCCAGCAGCTTAGGTTTTTTAGATAATGGTGAAAAACTGTTTTTT
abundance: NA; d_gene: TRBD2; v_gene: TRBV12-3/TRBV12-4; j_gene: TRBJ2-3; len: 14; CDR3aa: CASSCSGSGDMQYF; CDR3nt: TGTGCCAGCAGTTGCAGCGGGAGCGGAGATATGCAGTATTTT
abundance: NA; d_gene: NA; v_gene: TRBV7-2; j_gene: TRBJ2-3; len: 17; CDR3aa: CASSLLVRTGLADTQYF; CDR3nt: TGTGCCAGCAGCTTGCTGGTACGGACGGGACTCGCAGATACGCAGTATTTT
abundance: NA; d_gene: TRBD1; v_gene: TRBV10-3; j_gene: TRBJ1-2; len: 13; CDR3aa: CAISSGQGVDPTF; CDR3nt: TGTGCCATCAGTTCCGGACAGGGGGTAGATCCCACCTTC
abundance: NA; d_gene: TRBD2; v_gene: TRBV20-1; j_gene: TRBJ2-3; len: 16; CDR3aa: CSGAGRDGSDQDTQYF; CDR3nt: TGCAGTGGTGCAGGGAGGGACGGTTCCGATCAAGATACGCAGTATTTT
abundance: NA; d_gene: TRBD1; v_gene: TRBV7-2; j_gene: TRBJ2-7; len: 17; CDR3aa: CASSLAKDRGRPYEQYF; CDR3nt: TGTGCCAGCAGCTTAGCGAAGGACAGGGGACGGCCCTACGAGCAGTACTTC
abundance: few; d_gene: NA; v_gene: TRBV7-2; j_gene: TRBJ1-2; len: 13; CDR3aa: CASSFRQDYGYTF; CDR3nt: TGTGCCAGCAGCTTCCGACAGGACTATGGCTACACCTTC
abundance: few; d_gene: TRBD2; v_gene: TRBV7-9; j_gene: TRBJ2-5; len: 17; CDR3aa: CASSPWTSGELQETQYF; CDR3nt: TGTGCCAGCAGCCCCTGGACTAGCGGGGAACTCCAAGAGACCCAGTACTTC
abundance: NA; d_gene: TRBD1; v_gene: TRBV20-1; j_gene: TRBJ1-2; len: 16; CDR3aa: CSARDGRQGDGYGYTF; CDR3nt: TGCAGTGCTAGAGATGGTCGGCAGGGGGATGGCTATGGCTACACCTTC
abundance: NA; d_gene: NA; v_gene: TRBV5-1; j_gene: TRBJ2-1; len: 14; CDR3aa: CASGERGAGNEQFF; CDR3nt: TGCGCCAGCGGAGAACGGGGGGCGGGGAATGAGCAGTTCTTC